This T cell receptor beta chain was captured in a study of T-cell memory formation after mild COVID-19. Barcoded TCR alpha and TCR beta cDNA libraries with UMIs came from 5'RACE using constant-segment primers. TCRdb passed the 5' RACE reads through MiXCR, listing each CDR3 protein once. The repertoire includes over 450,000 distinct CDR3 sequences, roughly 22% of them detected once, and 9.5% to 15% sits in the top ten. General observations from the study: Nothing showed for sure that second-wave clones peaking on day 37 were SARS-CoV-2 specific. Chiefly within CM and EM were the contracting CD4+ clones; CD8+ ones were within EMRA. Pre-infection memory contained some responding clones, which suggested that cross-reactive memory had joined.

This CDR3 comprises 13 residues. Germline V gene sequence: CDR1 MNHEY, CDR2 SVGEGT. V was clipped by 6 bases and J by 4 bases, with 11 bases between them. This clonotype was picked up a small number of times. What it binds is unknown. The TCR was taken from an adult woman who had mild COVID-19 (a few samples of this study predate the infection). Cell type and time point are not known. The chain joins TRBV6-2 or TRBV6-3 to TRBJ2-3; tentatively, D is TRBD2 (5 bases). The source material was PBMCs or a T cell subset sorted from them (not recorded which). The CDR3 loop is CASSFPEADTQYF. The DNA for the CDR3 is TGTGCCAGCAGCTTCCCGGAGGCAGATACGCAGTATTTT.